These 11 T cell receptor beta chains came from one sample sequenced in a study of shared clonotypes between healthy human individuals. Some clones are missing from TCRdb's copy, which holds only in-frame ones; the method was immunoSEQ multiplex PCR. Altogether some 2.1 million clones are present, less than 95% being singletons, with the ten largest covering about 1.1%. Naive CD8 isolation took CD45RO-negative cells positively selected for CCR7 and excluded terminally differentiated effector memory CD45RA+ cells. Sequenced sample: naive CD8+ T cells sorted from blood. The receptor set was obtained from a man younger than 35 in good health.

The CDR3 spells CASIQGPEQYF. The CDR3 DNA reads as TGTGCCAGCATTCAGGGCCCCGAGCAGTACTTC. V is TRBV6-1 and J is TRBJ2-7; weak D call: TRBD1 (5 bases). Germline CDR1 is MNHNS and CDR2 is SASEGT. V lost 7 bases and J lost 6, with 10 bases in between. The CDR3 totals 11 residues.

The chain couples TRBV9 to TRBJ1-2; a possible D gene is TRBD1 (5 bases). In germline, CDR1 is SGDLS, CDR2 YYNGEE. CDR3 length: 14 residues. V was clipped by 2 bases and J by 4 bases, with 12 bases between them. CDR3 DNA: TGTGCCAGCAGCGTGGCAGGACATCCCTATGGCTACACCTTC. Protein sequence: CASSVAGHPYGYTF.

This clone occurred once. The sample contains more than one DNA sequence encoding this CDR3. The chain recombines TRBV27 with TRBJ2-7, with D perhaps TRBD2 (7 bases). Looked up from germline, CDR1 is MNHEY and CDR2 is SMNVEV (reference sequence). Trimming took 3 bases from V and 3 from J, leaving 9 bases between them. The length of the CDR3 is 13 residues. CDR3 region: CASSFGGRYEQYF. CDR3 coding DNA: TGTGCCAGCAGTTTCGGGGGGCGCTACGAGCAGTACTTC.

The chain carries TRBV25-1 and TRBJ2-1; 7 positions match TRBD1. Trimming cost V 3 bases and J 4 bases; bases outside gene matches: 6. Germline values: CDR1 MGHDK, CDR2 SYGVNS. CDR3 length: 15 residues. As DNA, the CDR3 is TGTGCCAGCAGTGAGTGGACAGGCCTTTACAATGAGCAGTTCTTC. Amino acids: CASSEWTGLYNEQFF.

To note about this clone: At the DNA level, this CDR3 is encoded by other sequences in the same sample as well. The chain carries TRBV30 and TRBJ1-2; D is ambiguous. Trimming removed 2 bases at V and 2 bases at J, with 6 bases between. CDR1 is GTSNPN and CDR2 is SVGIG in the germline V gene (reference sequence). The CDR3 is 12 amino acids. The CDR3 region is CAWSPENYGYTF. Written as DNA, the CDR3 is TGTGCCTGGAGTCCAGAAAACTATGGCTACACCTTC.

J is TRBJ2-7 and V is TRBV7-2, with D possibly matching TRBD2 (6 bases). Germline CDR1 reads SGHTA; CDR2 reads FQGNSA. The V end lost 4 bases, the J end lost 1 base, and 11 bases lay between the germline ends. The CDR3 sequence is 14 residues long. CDR3 sequence (DNA): TGTGCCAGCAGCTCCTACGGAGGGTCCTACGAGCAGTACTTC. As protein: CASSSYGGSYEQYF.

Details on this clone: The same CDR3 can be traced to other DNA sequences in this sample. The chain links TRBV15 to TRBJ2-7, with 8 bases lining up with TRBD2. J lost 6 bases, V lost 6 bases, and 7 bases had no gene match. In germline, CDR1 is LNHNV, CDR2 YYDKDF (reference sequence). The CDR3 has 13 residues. The CDR3 DNA reads TGTGCCACCAGTAGCGGGGAAGGCAGCGAGCAGTACTTC. Encoded protein: CATSSGEGSEQYF.

This clone occurred once. The chain links TRBV27 to TRBJ1-5, with 9 bases aligning to TRBD1. Germline assignment: CDR1 MNHEY and CDR2 SMNVEV (reference sequence). Trimming at V came to 6 bases and at J to 6 bases, leaving 9 bases not matched to a gene. This CDR3 is built from 15 residues. This CDR3 reads CASSAGQGIIQPQHF. Written as DNA, the CDR3 is TGTGCCAGCAGCGCCGGACAGGGGATAATTCAGCCCCAGCATTTT.

The count of this clone is one. Different DNA sequences within this sample yield the same CDR3. This chain links TRBV27 with TRBJ2-1; TRBD2 might be the D (5 bases). V lost 6 bases to trimming and J lost 0 bases, with 9 bases between them. The CDR3 extends over 14 amino acids. Germline V gives CDR1 MNHEY, CDR2 SMNVEV (reference sequence). The CDR3 nucleotides are TGTGCCAGCAGGATAGGGAGCTCCTACAATGAGCAGTTCTTC. It yields the protein CASRIGSSYNEQFF.

V gene TRBV5-1 combines with J gene TRBJ1-1; D remains ambiguous. Trimming took off 3 bases at V and 7 bases at J, with 7 bases between the two ends. Germline CDR1 is SGHRS and CDR2 is YFSETQ. The CDR3 has 11 amino acids. Here the CDR3 reads CASSSDLEAFF. The CDR3 coding sequence is TGCGCCAGCAGCTCCGACCTTGAAGCTTTCTTT. The entire variable domain, with the rest obtained from reference TRBV5-1 and TRBJ1-1, is as follows: KAGVTQTPRYLIKTRGQQVTLSCSPISGHRSVSWYQQTPGQGLQFLFEYFSETQRNKGNFPGRFSGRQFSNSRSEMNVSTLELGDSALYLCASSSDLEAFFGQGTRLTVV.

A note on this clone: The identical CDR3 is also encoded by other nucleotide sequences in the sample. V gene TRBV4-1 combines with J gene TRBJ1-4; D call uncertain. The CDR3 is 14 amino acids. Germline V gene sequence: CDR1 MGHRA, CDR2 YSYEKL. V was trimmed by 3 bases and J by 5 bases, leaving 10 bases between them. CDR3 bases: TGCGCCAGCAGCCAGACGGACTTGAATGAAAAACTGTTTTTT. Amino acid sequence: CASSQTDLNEKLFF.